A selection of T cell receptor beta chains follows, all from one sample in a study of CD8 T cells in ankylosing spondylitis. TCRdb used MiXCR to reprocess the 5' RACE reads, holding one entry per CDR3 protein. The data show about 30,000 distinct CDR3 sequences, approximately 15% seen once. What was sequenced was blood. The receptors derive from a male donor with ankylosing spondylitis or in good health (not recorded which). The CDR3 runs from the conserved cysteine through the conserved F or W. A D gene is named only where the DNA matches it firmly. Some rows mark clone size as missing; the rest say once, few, many or name a class of expanded clone.

>few|NA|TRBJ2-5|TRBV12-3/TRBV12-4
TGTGCCAGCAGTATCATCTTGGGGGCAGAGACCCAGTACTTC
CASSIILGAETQYF
>many|NA|TRBJ1-5|TRBV20-1
TGCAGTGCTAGCCGGGGTGGGGGGAATCAGCCCCAGCATTTT
CSASRGGGNQPQHF
>few|NA|TRBJ2-7|TRBV20-1
TGCAGTGCTAGCCCCCGGCAACAGGGCCTACTCTACGAGCAGTACTTC
CSASPRQQGLLYEQYF
>once|NA|TRBJ2-3|TRBV14
TGTGCCAGCAGCCAAGTAGGAGTAGGAGATACGCAGTATTTT
CASSQVGVGDTQYF
>few|TRBD2|TRBJ2-5|TRBV27
TGTGCCAGCAGTCGACTAGCGGCACAAGAGACCCAGTACTTC
CASSRLAAQETQYF
>NA|TRBD2|TRBJ2-2|TRBV7-2
TGTGCCAGCAGCTTAAAAGCGGGGGACACCGGGGAGCTGTTTTTT
CASSLKAGDTGELFF
>few|NA|TRBJ2-6|TRBV5-1
TGCGCCAGCAGCTTGGGGAGGTCTGGGGCCAACGTCCTGACTTTC
CASSLGRSGANVLTF
>NA|TRBD2|TRBJ2-1|TRBV6-2/TRBV6-3
TGTGCCAGCGGCAGAGCGGGGGGGATTTACAATGAGCAGTTCTTC
CASGRAGGIYNEQFF
>few|TRBD1|TRBJ1-4|TRBV12-3/TRBV12-4
TGTGCCAGCAGGGATGACAGGGGGCAAGAAAAACTGTTTTTT
CASRDDRGQEKLFF
>few|NA|TRBJ2-3|TRBV20-1
TGCAGTGCTAGCCCGACAGAAACTAGCACAGATACGCAGTATTTT
CSASPTETSTDTQYF
>few|TRBD2|TRBJ2-2|TRBV28
TGTGCCAGCGTTGACCCGGGACTAGCGGGAGCGGATCCCACCGGGGAGCTGTTTTTT
CASVDPGLAGADPTGELFF
>NA|NA|TRBJ2-5|TRBV29-1
TGCAGCGTTGAGGTGGACGAGGCCCAGTACTTC
CSVEVDEAQYF
>few|NA|TRBJ1-4|TRBV7-2
TGTGCCAGCAGCTTTCTCCCAGGGGTGGCTAATGAAAAACTGTTTTTT
CASSFLPGVANEKLFF
>few|TRBD1|TRBJ2-2|TRBV27
TGTGCCAGCAGTTTAATGAATTTAGGACAGGACAACACCGGGGAGCTGTTTTTT
CASSLMNLGQDNTGELFF
>NA|NA|TRBJ2-5|TRBV5-1
TGCGCCAGCAAGAGGGAAAATAGGGAGACCCAGTACTTC
CASKRENRETQYF
>NA|NA|TRBJ2-2|TRBV29-1
TGCAGCGTTGAAGACCACACTACGAACACCGGGGAGCTGTTTTTT
CSVEDHTTNTGELFF
>NA|NA|TRBJ1-1|TRBV28
TGTGCCAGCAGTCAATTCAGGGGTAACACTGAAGCTTTCTTT
CASSQFRGNTEAFF
>NA|NA|TRBJ1-6|TRBV12-3/TRBV12-4
TGTGCCAGCAGTTTACCGCAAGGATATAATTCACCCCTCCACTTT
CASSLPQGYNSPLHF
>few|TRBD2|TRBJ2-2|TRBV12-3/TRBV12-4
TGTGCCAGCAGGTTGACTAGCGACACCGGGGAGCTGTTTTTT
CASRLTSDTGELFF
>medium-sized|NA|TRBJ2-1|TRBV28
TGTGCCAGCAGTTCCACTTTTCAGCAGTTCTTC
CASSSTFQQFF
>NA|TRBD2|TRBJ2-2|TRBV10-2
TGCGCCAGCGCGACTAGCCGGGGCACCGGGGAGCTGTTTTTT
CASATSRGTGELFF
>NA|NA|TRBJ2-7|TRBV7-2
TGTGCCAGCAGCTTAGATGGGGAATTGCCCTACGAGCAGTACTTC
CASSLDGELPYEQYF
>few|TRBD2|TRBJ2-1|TRBV12-3/TRBV12-4
TGTGCCAGCAACCAGCTACTAGCGGTGGCCAATGAGCAGTTCTTC
CASNQLLAVANEQFF
>few|NA|TRBJ1-1|TRBV9
TGTGCCAGCAGCGTGAGACAGGAGAACACTGAAGCTTTCTTT
CASSVRQENTEAFF
>NA|NA|TRBJ1-5|TRBV5-5
TGTGCCAGCAGCTTGGAAGGATGGGGTAATCAGCCCCAGCATTTT
CASSLEGWGNQPQHF
>NA|NA|TRBJ2-4|TRBV25-1
TGTGCCAGCGGGGTTAGCGGCTCCAAAAACATTCAGTACTTC
CASGVSGSKNIQYF
>NA|TRBD2|TRBJ2-3|TRBV7-2
TGTGCCAGCAGCTCCGCCGGGACTAGCGGGACAACAGATACGCAGTATTTT
CASSSAGTSGTTDTQYF
>many|NA|TRBJ2-7|TRBV11-2
TGTGCCAGCGGGGTTGGGGGCGAGCAGTACTTC
CASGVGGEQYF
>NA|NA|TRBJ2-4|TRBV28
TGTGCCAGCAGTCCCCCCGCCCTTCGGAAAAACATTCAGTACTTC
CASSPPALRKNIQYF
>NA|NA|TRBJ2-1|TRBV24-1
TGTGCCACCAGTGATTTAGCGGCTAAGCAGTTCTTC
CATSDLAAKQFF
>NA|TRBD2|TRBJ2-3|TRBV28
TGTGCCAGCAGTTTCCTAGCGGGGGCTAAGTCCTTCACAGATACGCAGTATTTT
CASSFLAGAKSFTDTQYF
>few|NA|TRBJ2-1|TRBV7-6
TGTGCCAGCAGCTTATTCGAATACAATGAGCAGTTCTTC
CASSLFEYNEQFF
>few|NA|TRBJ1-3|TRBV5-1
TGCGCCAGCAGCCCCACAGGGATAGGAAGAAACACCATATATTTT
CASSPTGIGRNTIYF
>NA|TRBD2|TRBJ2-7|TRBV7-2
TGTGCCAGCAGCCGGACTAGGGGCACCTACGAGCAGTACTTC
CASSRTRGTYEQYF
>NA|TRBD2|TRBJ2-2|TRBV6-2/TRBV6-3
TGTGCCAGCACCTCTAGCGGTTGGGAGATGGCCGGGGAGCTGTTTTTT
CASTSSGWEMAGELFF
>few|NA|TRBJ1-1|TRBV27
TGTGCCAGCATGGTGCGGGGGGACACTGAAGCTTTCTTT
CASMVRGDTEAFF
>NA|NA|TRBJ1-1|TRBV19
TGTGCCAGTAAGGCCCAAGTTGACACTGAAGCTTTCTTT
CASKAQVDTEAFF
>NA|TRBD2|TRBJ2-1|TRBV5-1
TGCGCCAGCACCACCCCGGGGGGGAATGAGCAGTTCTTC
CASTTPGGNEQFF
>few|NA|TRBJ2-2|TRBV12-3/TRBV12-4
TGTGCCAGCAGGGCTCAGGGGTCCGGGGAGCTGTTTTTT
CASRAQGSGELFF
>NA|TRBD1|TRBJ1-1|TRBV5-1
TGCGCCAGCAGCTCACAGGGGACGGACACTGAAGCTTTCTTT
CASSSQGTDTEAFF
>NA|TRBD2|TRBJ2-1|TRBV11-2
TGTGCCAGCAGCTTCGCTAGCGGGGTCAATGAGCAGTTCTTC
CASSFASGVNEQFF
>many|NA|TRBJ2-5|TRBV12-3/TRBV12-4
TGTGCCAGCAGTACTTCTCTGGAGACCCAGTACTTC
CASSTSLETQYF
>few|NA|TRBJ2-2|TRBV7-3
TGTGCCAGCAGCTTAAGGGGCGGGCTGAACACCGGGGAGCTGTTTTTT
CASSLRGGLNTGELFF
>few|NA|TRBJ1-1|TRBV7-2
TGTGCCAGCAGCTTAGACAGGGTTTGGGGCACTGAAGCTTTCTTT
CASSLDRVWGTEAFF
>NA|NA|TRBJ2-5|TRBV7-2
TGTGCCAGCAGCTTGAGAGTGAGGGTAGCGGTGGGGCCTAAAGAGACCCAGTACTTC
CASSLRVRVAVGPKETQYF
>NA|NA|TRBJ2-3|TRBV12-3/TRBV12-4
TGTGCCAGCAGTTTTTACGGCTCGAGCGTGGATACGCAGTATTTT
CASSFYGSSVDTQYF
>many|NA|TRBJ2-2|TRBV5-1
TGCGCCAGCAGCTTGTGGCCCGCGGGGACCGGGGAGCTGTTTTTT
CASSLWPAGTGELFF
>few|TRBD2|TRBJ2-1|TRBV13
TGTGCCAGCAGCCAGGGACTAGCGGGGCCAGAGCAGTTCTTC
CASSQGLAGPEQFF
>NA|NA|TRBJ2-7|TRBV4-3
TGCGCCAGCAGCCAAGGAAGCTCTCATCCCTACGAGCAGTACTTC
CASSQGSSHPYEQYF
>few|NA|TRBJ1-5|TRBV20-1
TGCAGTGCAATTGTTAGCGGGGCGGATCAGCCCCAGCATTTT
CSAIVSGADQPQHF
>many|NA|TRBJ2-2|TRBV20-1
TGCAGTGCTAGAGGCCCGCGGGGATTGAACACCGGGGAGCTGTTTTTT
CSARGPRGLNTGELFF
>few|NA|TRBJ2-5|TRBV12-3/TRBV12-4
TGTGCCAGCAGCGGGACAGCGGGGCAAGAGACCCAGTACTTC
CASSGTAGQETQYF